The 13 T cell receptor beta chains reported below all come from one sample, sequenced in a study of OX40 agonist ivuxolimab in advanced cancers. TCRdb's copy holds only in-frame clones and misses some; the assay was immunoSEQ multiplex PCR. The sample gives under 55,000 clones, roughly nine tenths of which show up once; approximately 7% is in the top ten. Material: CD4+ or CD8+ T cells sorted from blood, obtained in a trial of the OX40 agonist ivuxolimab. The origin of the receptors is an adult with an advanced solid tumor such as melanoma, head and neck, liver or kidney cancer.

This clone was seen a handful of times. This sequence joins TRBV18 and TRBJ1-1; no firm D call. Looked up from germline, CDR1 is KGHSH and CDR2 is LQKENI. V was trimmed by 0 bases and J by 0 bases, leaving 5 bases between them. This CDR3 is 14 amino acids long. CDR3 in amino acids: CASSPPHMNTEAFF. The CDR3, as DNA: TGTGCCAGCTCACCACCCCATATGAACACTGAAGCTTTCTTT.

The chain combines TRBV10-3 with TRBJ2-2; no clear D. This CDR3 comprises 12 residues. Germline V CDR1 and CDR2: ENHRY, SYGVKD. The V end lost 6 bases, the J end lost 7 bases, and 9 bases lay between the germline ends. Here the CDR3 reads CAISLEVGELFF. The CDR3 nucleotides read TGTGCCATCAGCCTGGAAGTCGGGGAGCTGTTTTTT.

This chain connects TRBV11-1 to TRBJ1-2, with D maybe TRBD1 (5 bases). CDR3 length: 15 amino acids. The V and J ends lost 5 bases and 3 bases respectively, with 16 bases between them. Germline CDR1 SGHAT, CDR2 FQDESV (reference sequence). The CDR3: CASSTLAIRDYGYTF. CDR3 bases: TGTGCCAGCAGCACCCTAGCCATCAGGGACTATGGCTACACCTTC.

This clone was seen a handful of times. The CDR3 region is CASTQGLNSGNTIYF. CDR3 sequence (DNA): TGTGCCAGTACCCAGGGCTTGAACTCTGGAAACACCATATATTTT. The rearrangement uses TRBV6-1 and TRBJ1-3; D may be TRBD1 (5 bases). This CDR3 has 15 residues. CDR1 is MNHNS and CDR2 is SASEGT in the germline V gene. The V gene lost 9 bases and the J gene lost 0 bases, with 15 bases spanning the gap.

About this clone: Other DNA variants within this sample encode the same CDR3. The chain uses TRBV9 and TRBJ2-5; tentatively, D is TRBD1 (6 bases). The CDR3 covers 14 residues. Trimming left V 0 bases short and J 1 base short, with 7 bases between. Germline loops: CDR1 SGDLS, CDR2 YYNGEE. CDR3 in DNA: TGTGCCAGCAGCGTAGGGACAGTCCAAGAGACCCAGTACTTC. Amino acids: CASSVGTVQETQYF.

The chain combines TRBV19 with TRBJ2-5, with 11 nucleotides matching TRBD2. The V gene's germline CDR1 is LNHDA and CDR2 SQIVND (reference sequence). With V trimmed by 3 bases and J by 5 bases, 14 bases remained unmatched. The CDR3 covers 18 residues. CDR3 sequence (DNA): TGTGCCAGTAGTATGGCATTCGGGTCCGGGACTAGCGGTGAGACCCAGTACTTC. Translated: CASSMAFGSGTSGETQYF.

The rearrangement joins TRBV29-1 to TRBJ2-1; D possibly corresponds to TRBD1 (5 bases). V gave up 6 bases and J gave up 6 bases, with 18 bases separating them. The CDR3 spans 14 residues. Germline V lookup: CDR1 SQVTM, CDR2 ANQGSEA. The CDR3, as DNA: TGCAGCGTAGTGAGACAGAACGTAGGCAATGAGCAGTTCTTC. Translating it yields CSVVRQNVGNEQFF.

This clone was detected only once. This chain joins TRBV12-5 and TRBJ1-5; D is unclear. The germline V gene encodes CDR1 LGHNT and CDR2 FRNRAP. The length of the CDR3 is 12 residues. The V end was cut by 7 bases, the J end by 2 bases, with 6 bases between. The CDR3 DNA is TGTGCTAGTGCGAGTGGCAATCAGCCCCAGCATTTT. Protein sequence: CASASGNQPQHF.

This chain connects TRBV6-5 to TRBJ2-7; D is ambiguous. The CDR3 length is 13 residues. Germline V CDR1 and CDR2: MNHEY, SVGAGI. V was pared by 7 bases and J by 3 bases, with 13 bases between. This CDR3 reads CASIRTSFYEQYF. The CDR3 DNA follows: TGTGCCAGCATCAGGACCTCCTTCTACGAGCAGTACTTC.

The V call is TRBV5-1, the J call TRBJ2-1, with a weak D call TRBD1 (5 bases). The CDR3 has 15 residues. V lost 4 bases to trimming and J lost 5 bases, with 16 bases between them. Germline lookup yields CDR1 SGHRS and CDR2 YFSETQ. The CDR3 spells CASSLGQGENNEQFF. The DNA for the CDR3 is TGCGCCAGCAGCCTGGGGCAGGGCGAAAACAATGAGCAGTTCTTC.

This chain links TRBV7-7 with TRBJ2-5; unclear D gene. Looked up from germline, CDR1 is SSHAT and CDR2 is FNYEAQ (reference sequence). The CDR3 is made up of 15 amino acids. Trimming took 5 bases from V and 2 from J, leaving 15 bases between them. The CDR3 sequence: CASSRTTVTQETQYF. Here the CDR3 DNA reads TGTGCCAGCAGCCGTACAACAGTAACTCAAGAGACCCAGTACTTC.

The chain has TRBV28 and TRBJ1-6; the D is unclear. The CDR3 covers 14 residues. From germline, CDR1 is MDHEN and CDR2 SYDVKM. Deletions cut 5 bases from V and 7 bases from J, with 12 bases between. The CDR3 protein is CASSGEFYNSPLHF. In nucleotides, the CDR3 is TGTGCCAGCAGTGGGGAGTTTTACAATTCACCCCTCCACTTT.

This clone turned up a few times. The chain links TRBV5-5 to TRBJ1-2, with D unresolved. The germline V gene has CDR1 SGHKS and CDR2 YYEKEE (reference sequence). The length of the CDR3 is 14 residues. The V gene lost 0 bases and the J gene lost 3 bases, with 9 bases spanning the gap. The CDR3 region has the DNA TGTGCCAGCAGCTTGGGCTCCAGCTACTATGGCTACACCTTC. This sequence encodes CASSLGSSYYGYTF.